These 21 T cell receptor beta chains were sequenced from one sample in a study of post-analysis software for immune sequencing data (dated by TCRdb to 2013 to 2016). The library came from PCR. These reads were obtained on an Illumina HiSeq 2500. Unique molecular identifiers were incorporated into TCR beta cDNA libraries to reduce PCR and sequencing biases. TCRdb reprocessed the public reads (quality trimming at Q25 with fastp, clone calling with MiXCR) and kept in-frame beta chains. Entries that share a CDR3 protein sequence are merged under the most common genes and DNA. The table for this sample lists around 440,000 distinct CDR3 sequences; roughly 45% of them were counted only once. The ten largest clones add up to 9.5% to 13% of the sample. The antigens these receptors bind are not known. Study-wide conclusions, independent of this receptor: Significantly higher frequencies in patients than in controls were found for roughly 5 TRBV segments, including TRBV5-6, TRBV5-1 and TRBV20-1.

The source material was blood. Source of these receptors: a girl aged 10 to 17 with multiple sclerosis.

With respect to this clonotype: A read error may account for a junction end that differs from germline. The chain has TRBV4-2 and TRBJ2-1; D may be TRBD1 (6 bases). The last part of the DNA fits TRBJ2-7 better; the J call may be wrong. The V gene's germline CDR1 is LGHNA and CDR2 YNFKEQ. This CDR3 comprises 17 residues. CDR3 sequence reads: CAGSQEGGSNPYNEQYF. The CDR3 nucleotides read TGTGCCGGCAGCCAAGAAGGGGGTAGCAATCCGTACAATGAGCAGTACTTC.

In its sample, this clonotype was seen a few times. The rearrangement uses TRBV12-3 or TRBV12-4 and TRBJ2-1; D gene uncertain. V lost 1 base to trimming and J lost 12 bases, with 19 bases between them. The CDR3 totals 15 residues. The CDR3 DNA reads TGTGCCAGCAGTTTAGAGGCGCGGTCTCTACTCGGGCAGTTCTTC. Its translation is CASSLEARSLLGQFF.

V gene TRBV6-2 or TRBV6-3 combines with J gene TRBJ1-2; D is undetermined. This CDR3 is 14 amino acids long. Germline CDR1 MNHEY, CDR2 SVGEGT. V lost 2 bases to trimming and J lost 8 bases, with 15 bases between them. In DNA form, the CDR3 reads TGTGCCAGCAGTTACCCACACGGTGAAGACGGCTACACCTTC. Translated: CASSYPHGEDGYTF.

This clonotype was counted a few times. This sequence joins TRBV6-5 and TRBJ2-3; D remains unclear. The V and J ends lost 2 bases and 2 bases respectively, with 5 bases between them. CDR3 length equals 13 residues. CDR1 and CDR2 from the germline V gene are MNHEY and SVGAGI. The CDR3 coding sequence is TGTGCCAGCAGTTACGATCCCACAGATACGCAGTATTTT. It yields the protein CASSYDPTDTQYF.

The chain links TRBV12-3 or TRBV12-4 to TRBJ2-2; D is ambiguous. The CDR3 has 14 amino acids. Trimming removed 3 bases at V and 1 base at J, with 6 bases between. Written as DNA, the CDR3 is TGTGCCAGCAGTTTTCGGAAGAACACCGGGGAGCTGTTTTTT. This translates into CASSFRKNTGELFF.

The chain has TRBV5-1 and TRBJ2-1; D is uncertain. With 6 bases removed from V and 2 bases from J, the gap between germline ends came to 9 bases. This CDR3 is built from 13 residues. Germline-derived CDR1 and CDR2 are SGHRS and YFSETQ. The CDR3 region is CASKWAAYNEQFF. For the CDR3, the DNA is TGCGCCAGCAAGTGGGCGGCCTACAATGAGCAGTTCTTC.

This chain links TRBV7-3 with TRBJ2-1; 7 nucleotides agree with TRBD2. Trimming at V came to 5 bases and at J to 0 bases, leaving 7 bases not matched to a gene. The CDR3 contains 16 residues. Germline V gives CDR1 SGHTA, CDR2 FQGTGA. This CDR3 reads CASSSSSGRSYNEQFF. CDR3 sequence (DNA): TGTGCCAGCAGCAGCTCTAGCGGCCGCTCCTACAATGAGCAGTTCTTC.

This clonotype occurred a few times. This chain connects TRBV7-6 to TRBJ2-5; 7 bases fit TRBD1. The CDR3 covers 14 residues. Germline V CDR1 and CDR2: SGHVS, FNYEAQ. V was clipped by 6 bases and J by 5 bases; unmatched bases: 9. CDR3 sequence reads: CASRRTQGMETQYF. In DNA, the CDR3 is TGTGCCAGCAGACGGACACAGGGGATGGAGACCCAGTACTTC.

The chain is built from TRBV28 and TRBJ2-5, with a possible D match to TRBD2 (5 bases). The better agreement between TRBJ2-7 and the DNA end casts doubt on the J call. In germline, CDR1 is MDHEN, CDR2 SYDVKM. This CDR3 spans 17 amino acids. The CDR3: CASSLDPGLSIPYEQYF. The CDR3 DNA reads as TGTGCCAGCAGTTTGGACCCCGGACTCTCAATCCCCTACGAGCAGTACTTC.

The chain joins TRBV6-6 to TRBJ2-3; 8 nucleotides line up with TRBD2. The CDR3 has 15 residues. Germline V gene lookup returns CDR1 MNHNY and CDR2 SVGAGI (reference sequence). V gave up 5 bases and J gave up 0 bases; unmatched junction bases: 4. CDR3 sequence: CASSLRTSSTDTQYF. CDR3 DNA: TGTGCCAGCAGTCTACGGACTAGCAGCACAGATACGCAGTATTTT.

Only a few counts were recorded for this clonotype. The chain combines TRBV7-6 with TRBJ2-7; a possible D gene is TRBD1 (8 bases). Germline loops: CDR1 SGHVS, CDR2 FNYEAQ. This CDR3 spans 16 amino acids. The V gene lost 4 bases and the J gene lost 0 bases, with 16 bases spanning the gap. CDR3 loop: CASSSWGGQDSYEQYF. For the CDR3, the DNA is TGTGCCAGCAGCTCTTGGGGGGGACAGGACTCCTACGAGCAGTACTTC.

In this sample, this clonotype turned up a few times. The genes are TRBV9 and TRBJ2-1; no clear D gene. V dropped 9 bases and J dropped 6 bases, with 4 bases sitting between them. The CDR3 covers 9 residues. Germline assignment: CDR1 SGDLS and CDR2 YYNGEE. For the CDR3, the DNA is TGTGCCACCGGCAATGAGCAGTTCTTC. Encoded protein: CATGNEQFF. Full variable domain (remainder filled in from reference TRBV9 and TRBJ2-1): DSGVTQTPKHLITATGQRVTLRCSPRSGDLSVYWYQQSLDQGLQFLIQYYNGEERAKGNILERFSAQQFPDLHSELNLSSLELGDSALYFCATGNEQFFGPGTRLTVL.

V and J are TRBV28 and TRBJ2-7, with a tentative D call TRBD1 (5 bases). The CDR3 extends over 14 amino acids. Trimming pared 6 bases from V and 2 bases from J, leaving 14 bases between. Germline CDR1 reads MDHEN; CDR2 reads SYDVKM. The CDR3 nucleotides read TGTGCCAGCAGATCTACGGACAAAACCTACGAGCAGTACTTC. Its translation: CASRSTDKTYEQYF.

The chain carries TRBV25-1 and TRBJ2-1; D not certain. Per germline, CDR1 MGHDK and CDR2 SYGVNS. This CDR3 is 13 amino acids long. V was cut by 4 bases and J by 9 bases, with 13 bases left in between. Here the CDR3 reads CASSAPWVSEQFF. As DNA, the CDR3 is TGTGCCAGCAGTGCGCCTTGGGTCAGTGAGCAGTTCTTC.

This clonotype was recorded only once. DNA for the CDR3: TGCAGCGTTGCCGGGGGGAGAACTGAAGCTTTCTTT. Translated, it gives CSVAGGRTEAFF. The chain has TRBV29-1 and TRBJ1-1; weak D call: TRBD1 (5 bases). The germline gives CDR1 SQVTM, CDR2 ANQGSEA. Trimming removed 4 bases from V and 5 bases from J, with 11 bases in between. The CDR3 length is 12 residues.

This clonotype has only a few counts. The chain recombines TRBV28 with TRBJ2-3, with TRBD2 matching over 9 bases. This CDR3 comprises 16 residues. Per the germline V gene, CDR1 is MDHEN and CDR2 is SYDVKM. J was trimmed by 3 bases and V by 5 bases; bases with no gene match: 9. The CDR3 protein is CASSVTSGIETDTQYF. The DNA for the CDR3 is TGTGCCAGCAGTGTGACTAGCGGAATAGAGACAGATACGCAGTATTTT.

Only a few counts were recorded for this clonotype. This chain joins TRBV10-3 and TRBJ2-1, with 8 bases aligning to TRBD2. Per the germline V gene, CDR1 is ENHRY and CDR2 is SYGVKD. CDR3 size: 14 residues. V lost 2 bases, J lost 7 bases, and 4 bases stayed unmatched. Here the CDR3 DNA reads TGTGCCATCAGTGAGCGGGAGGGTTGGAATGAGCAGTTCTTC. This sequence encodes CAISEREGWNEQFF.

This clonotype was detected only a few times. The CDR3 protein is CASSSGTGDKNEQFF. CDR3 coding DNA: TGTGCCAGCAGTTCCGGGACAGGGGATAAGAATGAGCAGTTCTTC. The gene calls are TRBV28 and TRBJ2-1; 10 bases are a match to TRBD1. CDR3 length equals 15 residues. The V gene's germline CDR1 is MDHEN and CDR2 SYDVKM. The ends lost 4 bases at V and 7 bases at J; junction bases unmatched: 7.

This sequence joins TRBV29-1 and TRBJ2-1; 9 bases are shared with TRBD2. The CDR3 loop spans 12 amino acids. V lost 7 bases to trimming and J lost 5 bases; unmatched junction nucleotides: 3. In germline, CDR1 is SQVTM, CDR2 ANQGSEA. CDR3 in DNA: TGCAGCGGGATAGCGGGAGACAATGAGCAGTTCTTC. Its translation is CSGIAGDNEQFF.

This clonotype was observed a few times. The chain links TRBV29-1 to TRBJ2-7, with a weak D call TRBD1 (6 bases). Trimming took 6 bases from V and 1 from J, leaving 22 bases between them. The CDR3 is 16 residues long. Germline V lookup: CDR1 SQVTM, CDR2 ANQGSEA. CDR3 in DNA: TGCAGCGTGGACCCATTGAGCAGGGGTGCGTCCTACGAGCAGTACTTC. Residues: CSVDPLSRGASYEQYF.

V gene TRBV20-1 combines with J gene TRBJ2-3; 7 nucleotides align to TRBD2. The CDR3 is 13 residues long. Germline CDR1 is DFQATT and CDR2 is SNEGSKA (reference sequence). The V gene end was trimmed by 0 bases and the J gene end by 8 bases; junction bases not matched to a gene: 5. CDR3 in amino acids: CSAREAGVGTQYF. The CDR3 region has the DNA TGCAGTGCTAGAGAGGCGGGAGTGGGTACGCAGTATTTT.